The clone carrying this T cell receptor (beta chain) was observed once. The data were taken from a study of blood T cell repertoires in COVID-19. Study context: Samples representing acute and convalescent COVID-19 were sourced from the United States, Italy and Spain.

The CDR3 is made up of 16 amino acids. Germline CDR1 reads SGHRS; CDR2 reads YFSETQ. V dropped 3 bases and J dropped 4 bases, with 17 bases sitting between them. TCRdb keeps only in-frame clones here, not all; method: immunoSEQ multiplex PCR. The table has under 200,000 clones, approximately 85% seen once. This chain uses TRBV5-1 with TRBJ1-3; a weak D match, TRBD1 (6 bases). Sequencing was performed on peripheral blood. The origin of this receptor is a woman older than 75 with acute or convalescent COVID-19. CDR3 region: CASSSDPPGQGNTIYF. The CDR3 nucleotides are TGCGCCAGCAGCTCCGACCCACCTGGACAGGGAAACACCATATATTTT.